One and the same sample provided the 30 T cell receptor beta chains below, sequenced in a study of shared clonotypes between healthy human individuals. TCRdb keeps only in-frame clones here, not all; method: immunoSEQ multiplex PCR. The sample records about 1.1 million clones, 70% to 80% being singletons. The sequencing sample was made of memory CD4+ T cells from PBMCs. Subset indicated: CD45RA-negative fraction. These receptors were taken from a man in his late teens or twenties in good health. Some clones in this sample may be carry-over from other donors' samples.

This rearrangement joins TRBV5-4 to TRBJ2-5; D might be TRBD2 (6 bases). This CDR3 comprises 14 residues. The V gene's germline CDR1 is SGHNT and CDR2 YYREEE (reference sequence). The V gene lost 5 bases and the J gene lost 0 bases, with 11 bases spanning the gap. CDR3 region: CASSPIADQETQYF. Written as DNA, the CDR3 is TGTGCCAGCAGTCCCATAGCGGACCAAGAGACCCAGTACTTC.

This clone was detected a few times. The DNA of the CDR3 is TGTGCCAGCAGCTCGAACTTGTGGCGAGGCGGAGGGCATTACGAGCAGTACTTC. Translating it yields CASSSNLWRGGGHYEQYF. V is TRBV12-1 and J is TRBJ2-7; the DNA was not used to check the table's D call, TRBD2. TRBV12-1 is a pseudogene locus. This CDR3 spans 18 amino acids.

The chain is built from TRBV4-2 and TRBJ2-3; the D is unclear. CDR1 and CDR2 (germline): LGHNA, YNFKEQ. The V end lost 1 base, the J end lost 0 bases, and 8 bases lay between the germline ends. This CDR3 spans 15 amino acids. The CDR3 coding sequence is TGTGCCAGCAGCCAAGTTGAACTTAGCACAGATACGCAGTATTTT. Translation gives CASSQVELSTDTQYF.

On this clone: Other DNA variants within this sample encode the same CDR3. This chain joins TRBV30 and TRBJ2-3; TRBD2 aligns across 9 bases. Germline V CDR1 and CDR2: GTSNPN, SVGIG (reference sequence). With V trimmed by 3 bases and J by 1 base, 5 bases remained unmatched. The length of the CDR3 is 15 residues. The CDR3 DNA is TGTGCCTGGAGCCCATTAGCGGGAGGCACAGATACGCAGTATTTT. It encodes CAWSPLAGGTDTQYF.

The V call is TRBV18, the J call TRBJ1-4; D is perhaps TRBD1 (5 bases). With 2 bases removed from V and 6 bases from J, the gap between germline ends came to 10 bases. There are 14 residues in the CDR3. CDR1 is KGHSH, CDR2 LQKENI, per germline. CDR3 amino acids: CASSPTGWDEKLFF. CDR3 DNA: TGTGCCAGCTCACCAACAGGATGGGATGAAAAACTGTTTTTT.

V and J are TRBV18 and TRBJ2-5; 10 bases are a match to TRBD2. The V and J ends lost 4 bases and 5 bases, in that order; junction bases with no gene match: 7. Germline CDR1 reads KGHSH; CDR2 reads LQKENI. The CDR3 is made up of 15 amino acids. The CDR3 loop reads CASSLSAGGEETQYF. The CDR3 nucleotides read TGTGCCAGCTCACTATCAGCGGGAGGGGAGGAGACCCAGTACTTC. The full variable domain, in which reference TRBV18 and TRBJ2-5 provide the parts outside the CDR3, is NAGVMQNPRHLVRRRGQEARLRCSPMKGHSHVYWYRQLPEEGLKFMVYLQKENIIDESGMPKERFSAEFPKEGPSILRIQQVVRGDSAAYFCASSLSAGGEETQYFGPGTRLLVL.

The rearrangement uses TRBV5-4 and TRBJ2-5, with 7 bases that match TRBD1. Germline V lookup: CDR1 SGHNT, CDR2 YYREEE (reference sequence). The trim removed 5 bases at V and 5 bases at J, leaving 6 bases unmatched. The CDR3 is 13 amino acids. DNA of the CDR3: TGTGCCAGCAGTCTACAGGGGACGGAGACCCAGTACTTC. Its protein product is CASSLQGTETQYF.

The chain has TRBV7-3 and TRBJ2-2; D is undetermined. Germline V gives CDR1 SGHTA, CDR2 FQGTGA. The CDR3 length is 16 residues. The ends were cut back, 1 base at V and 4 bases at J, with 13 bases in the middle. The CDR3 sequence: CASSLMRIPSTGELFF. The CDR3 DNA sequence: TGTGCCAGCAGCTTAATGAGAATTCCGAGCACCGGGGAGCTGTTTTTT.

This clone was observed a handful of times. Other nucleotide sequences in the sample specify the same CDR3. Here the CDR3 DNA reads TGTGCCAGCAGCTTAACCGGGGGGCCAGGCACTGAAGCTTTCTTT. Translating gives CASSLTGGPGTEAFF. The chain recombines TRBV7-3 with TRBJ1-1; D is possibly TRBD1 (6 bases). Germline CDR1 reads SGHTA; CDR2 reads FQGTGA. CDR3 length equals 15 residues. The V and J ends lost 0 bases and 4 bases respectively, with 12 bases between them. Combining the CDR3 with reference TRBV7-3 and TRBJ1-1 gives the whole variable domain GAGVSQTPSNKVTEKGKYVELRCDPISGHTALYWYRQSLGQGPEFLIYFQGTGAADDSGLPNDRFFAVRPEGSVSTLKIQRTERGDSAVYLCASSLTGGPGTEAFFGQGTRLTVV.

The V and J genes are TRBV27 and TRBJ1-1, with D perhaps matching TRBD1 (6 bases). The CDR3 is made up of 14 amino acids. Germline lookup yields CDR1 MNHEY and CDR2 SMNVEV (reference sequence). Trimming took off 1 base at V and 7 bases at J, with 13 bases between the two ends. Here the CDR3 DNA reads TGTGCCAGCAGTTTATTTGGGGGGCGGGGTGAAGCTTTCTTT. Amino acids: CASSLFGGRGEAFF.

Remarks on this clone: The same CDR3 also results from other DNA sequences found in this sample. V and J are TRBV7-2 and TRBJ1-5; no definite D call. CDR1 is SGHTA and CDR2 is FQGNSA in the germline V gene. The CDR3 runs 14 residues. V was pared by 4 bases and J by 0 bases, with 7 bases between. In nucleotides, the CDR3 is TGTGCCAGCAGCTATCGGGTTAGCAATCAGCCCCAGCATTTT. This translates into CASSYRVSNQPQHF.

The chain joins TRBV9 to TRBJ2-7; D ambiguous. Germline loops: CDR1 SGDLS, CDR2 YYNGEE. The CDR3 covers 15 residues. V lost 1 base and J 3 bases, leaving 14 bases between the germline ends. Here the CDR3 reads CASSVSQSRIYEQYF. Written as DNA, the CDR3 is TGTGCCAGCAGCGTATCCCAGAGTAGGATCTACGAGCAGTACTTC.

This clone was detected only once. The V and J genes are TRBV23-1 and TRBJ2-3; D perhaps matches TRBD1 (6 bases). TRBV23-1 is designated an ORF whose function remains uncertain. The CDR3 runs to 15 residues. V was trimmed by 0 bases and J by 4 bases, leaving 11 bases between them. CDR3 loop: CASSQSQGKADTQYF. Written as DNA, the CDR3 is TGCGCCAGCAGTCAATCACAGGGAAAGGCAGATACGCAGTATTTT.

CDR3 protein: CASSELIGTSEKLFF. The CDR3 DNA reads TGTGCCAGCAGTGAATTGATAGGAACAAGTGAAAAACTGTTTTTT. This chain joins TRBV6-1 and TRBJ1-4; D remains ambiguous. The CDR3 totals 15 residues. CDR1 and CDR2 (germline): MNHNS, SASEGT. The V and J ends lost 2 bases and 7 bases respectively, with 14 bases between them.

This clone was picked up a small number of times. V and J are TRBV30 and TRBJ2-5; maybe TRBD2 (5 bases). The CDR3 has 17 residues. The V and J ends lost 0 bases and 3 bases respectively, with 20 bases between them. Germline CDR1 is GTSNPN and CDR2 is SVGIG (reference sequence). For the CDR3, the DNA is TGTGCCTGGAGTGTACCCGAGCGGAGGCGGGTTGAAGAGACCCAGTACTTC. This translates into CAWSVPERRRVEETQYF.

The V gene is TRBV5-1, the J gene TRBJ2-3, with 12 nucleotides matching TRBD2. The CDR3 runs 16 residues. V was pared by 3 bases and J by 2 bases, with 4 bases of the junction left unmatched. Germline CDR1 is SGHRS and CDR2 is YFSETQ. As DNA, the CDR3 is TGCGCCAGCAGCTCAGGACTAGCGGGGTTCACAGATACGCAGTATTTT. Its translation is CASSSGLAGFTDTQYF.

The chain has TRBV7-9 and TRBJ2-5; D not resolved. The CDR3 is made up of 14 amino acids. V lost 5 bases, J lost 6 bases, and 16 bases lay in between. Germline CDR1 and CDR2: SEHNR and FQNEAQ (reference sequence). CDR3 nucleotide sequence: TGTGCCAGCAGCCCTGCGAAGGGTAGACAGACCCAGTACTTC. Encoded protein: CASSPAKGRQTQYF.

The rearrangement joins TRBV7-2 to TRBJ2-7; 9 nucleotides match TRBD1. Germline CDR1 reads SGHTA; CDR2 reads FQGNSA. The CDR3 has 15 residues. V was pared by 2 bases and J by 4 bases, with 6 bases of the junction left unmatched. The CDR3 DNA is TGTGCCAGCAGCTTATCGGGACAGGGTTCTTACGAGCAGTACTTC. Translation gives CASSLSGQGSYEQYF.

The J gene is TRBJ2-1, the V gene TRBV9; 14 positions match TRBD2. J was trimmed by 8 bases and V by 3 bases; bases with no gene match: 4. This CDR3 region has 15 residues. Per the germline V gene, CDR1 is SGDLS and CDR2 is YYNGEE. CDR3 coding DNA: TGTGCCAGCAGCGCAATGGGACTAGCGGGAGATGAGCAGTTCTTC. This sequence encodes CASSAMGLAGDEQFF.

Concerning this clone: Other DNA sequences within the sample encode an identical CDR3. The genes are TRBV4-1 and TRBJ1-5; 7 bases are a match to TRBD1. After removal of 4 bases from V and 4 bases from J, the junction contained 4 bases not matched to a gene. CDR3 length equals 14 residues. Germline CDR1 and CDR2: MGHRA and YSYEKL. DNA of the CDR3: TGCGCCAGCAGCCCAAGACAGGGTAATCAGCCCCAGCATTTT. It yields the protein CASSPRQGNQPQHF.

Details on this clone: The sample holds other DNA sequences that translate to the same CDR3. This chain uses TRBV7-3 with TRBJ2-1; 9 bases are a match to TRBD2. CDR1 is SGHTA and CDR2 is FQGTGA in the germline V gene. This CDR3 is 14 amino acids long. J lost 4 bases, V lost 2 bases, and 0 bases had no gene match. CDR3 DNA: TGTGCCAGCAGCTTACTAGCGGGATACAATGAGCAGTTCTTC. Its protein product is CASSLLAGYNEQFF.

About this clone: Distinct nucleotide sequences in the sample also encode this CDR3. The V and J genes are TRBV29-1 and TRBJ2-1, with D perhaps matching TRBD2 (6 bases). CDR1 is SQVTM, CDR2 ANQGSEA, per germline. The CDR3 covers 13 residues. Trimming removed 3 bases at V and 1 base at J, with 7 bases between. CDR3 DNA: TGCAGCGTTGAGCGGGGATCCTACAATGAGCAGTTCTTC. It translates to CSVERGSYNEQFF.

This clone was seen only a few times. This rearrangement joins TRBV4-1 to TRBJ2-5; 9 nucleotides align to TRBD2. V shed 1 base, J shed 5 bases, and the junction held 8 bases outside the gene matches. CDR1 is MGHRA, CDR2 YSYEKL, per germline. The CDR3 is 16 amino acids. CDR3 coding DNA: TGCGCCAGCAGCCAAGCTAGCGGGAATACTCGGGAGACCCAGTACTTC. This encodes CASSQASGNTRETQYF.

This chain joins TRBV4-2 and TRBJ1-2, with 7 bases fitting TRBD1. J lost 4 bases, V lost 2 bases, and 13 bases had no gene match. The germline CDR1 and CDR2 sequences are LGHNA and YNFKEQ. CDR3 length equals 17 residues. The CDR3 protein is CASSQPSPGQRTYGYTF. CDR3 sequence (DNA): TGTGCCAGCAGCCAACCTTCTCCGGGACAGCGGACCTATGGCTACACCTTC.

V and J are TRBV6-1 and TRBJ1-2, with a weak D call TRBD1 (6 bases). Trimming cost V 10 bases and J 1 base, with 13 bases left between them. The CDR3 loop spans 13 amino acids. Germline CDR1 is MNHNS and CDR2 is SASEGT. This CDR3 is CATNGQLNYGYTF. The CDR3 DNA is TGTGCCACCAACGGACAGCTTAACTATGGCTACACCTTC.

J is TRBJ1-1 and V is TRBV2; perhaps TRBD1 as D (5 bases). Germline loops: CDR1 SNHLY, CDR2 FYNNEI. This CDR3 spans 12 amino acids. With 8 bases removed from V and 11 bases from J, the gap between germline ends came to 18 bases. The CDR3 loop reads CASLGGAAGAFF. CDR3 nucleotides: TGTGCCAGCCTCGGAGGGGCCGCTGGGGCTTTCTTT.

The rearrangement uses TRBV19 and TRBJ2-3; 7 positions match TRBD1. The trim removed 3 bases at V and 4 bases at J, leaving 7 bases unmatched. The CDR3 spans 15 residues. Germline V gene sequence: CDR1 LNHDA, CDR2 SQIVND (reference sequence). CDR3 sequence reads: CASSITGVGSDTQYF. Written as DNA, the CDR3 is TGTGCCAGTAGTATCACAGGGGTGGGATCAGATACGCAGTATTTT.

This chain connects TRBV29-1 to TRBJ1-5, with D possibly being TRBD1 (6 bases). This CDR3 region has 13 residues. Germline V gene sequence: CDR1 SQVTM, CDR2 ANQGSEA. The germline V and J ends were trimmed by 3 bases and 4 bases, with 10 bases remaining between them. This CDR3 reads CSVDLGQNQPQHF. CDR3 DNA: TGCAGCGTTGATTTAGGACAGAATCAGCCCCAGCATTTT.

The chain has TRBV28 and TRBJ2-5; D may be TRBD2 (5 bases). CDR1 and CDR2 (germline): MDHEN, SYDVKM. CDR3 length: 14 amino acids. With 11 bases removed from V and 5 bases from J, the gap between germline ends came to 21 bases. The CDR3: CAGGRPPPRETQYF. CDR3 nucleotide sequence: TGTGCCGGAGGTAGACCTCCACCCCGGGAGACCCAGTACTTC.

The gene calls are TRBV7-3 and TRBJ2-2; D is uncertain. In germline, CDR1 is SGHTA, CDR2 FQGTGA. The CDR3 totals 14 residues. The V gene lost 1 base and the J gene lost 10 bases, with 13 bases spanning the gap. The CDR3 region is CASSLMPGREELFF. The CDR3 nucleotides are TGTGCCAGCAGCTTAATGCCAGGCCGTGAGGAGCTGTTTTTT.